The clone carrying this TCR beta chain has just a few counts. Its target is not known. This entry is derived from a study of vaccination effects on CD4 cells after COVID-19. CDR1 and CDR2 (germline): SGHTA, FQGNSA. The CDR3 runs to 16 residues. After removal of 3 bases from V and 3 bases from J, the junction contained 6 bases not matched to a gene. Assay used: immunoSEQ multiplex PCR; TCRdb lists only in-frame clones, some missing. The table lists approximately 70,000 clones, roughly 79% of them singletons. Sequencing in the ViraFEST assay came after antigen-specific CD4+ T cells had been expanded with viral peptide pools, which were used to stimulate PBMC. Subsequent to a culture period of about ten days, CD4+ T cells were isolated. In the vaccine recipients, nucleocapsid antibodies were negative and there was no prior SARS-CoV-2 infection. After approximately 2 million PBMC were placed in each well, they were cultured with about 10 IU/ml IL-2 and around 10 ug/ml peptides.

This clonotype was sampled from a human donor who received a COVID-19 vaccine. The gene calls are TRBV7-2 and TRBJ1-4; TRBD1 aligns across 8 bases. The material was CD4+ T cells from PBMCs cultured with HCoV-NL63 spike peptides, obtained before COVID-19 vaccination. The DNA for the CDR3 is TGTGCCAGCAGCTTTGGACAGGGAGGGTCTAATGAAAAACTGTTTTTT. Protein product: CASSFGQGGSNEKLFF.